The present entry profiles one T cell receptor (beta chain) with its context. The data derive from a study of blood T cell repertoires in COVID-19. Across the whole study: Both acute and convalescent COVID-19 samples were obtained from the United States, Italy and Spain.

Generated by immunoSEQ multiplex PCR, the TCRdb table keeps only in-frame clones and is missing some. The table includes about 260,000 clones, approximately 90% detected once. V gave up 1 base and J gave up 2 bases; unmatched junction bases: 2. The CDR3 covers 17 residues. CDR1 and CDR2 from the germline V gene are SGHTA and FQGNSA. This rearrangement joins TRBV7-2 to TRBJ2-1; 13 bases are shared with TRBD2. The source is a woman between 35 and 50 years old with acute or convalescent COVID-19. Sequences were obtained from peripheral blood. The CDR3 DNA reads as TGTGCCAGCAGCTTAGGACTAGCGGGGGGCGCCTACAATGAGCAGTTCTTC. Its translation: CASSLGLAGGAYNEQFF.